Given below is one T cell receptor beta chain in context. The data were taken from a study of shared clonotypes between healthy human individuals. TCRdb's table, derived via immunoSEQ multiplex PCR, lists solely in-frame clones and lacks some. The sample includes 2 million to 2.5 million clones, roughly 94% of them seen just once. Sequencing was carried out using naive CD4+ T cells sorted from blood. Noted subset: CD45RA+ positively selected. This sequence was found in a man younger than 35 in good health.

The CDR3 nucleotides read TGTGCCATCAGTGGCGGCCAGTTCATGAACACTGAAGCTTTCTTT. Translation gives CAISGGQFMNTEAFF. The chain is built from TRBV10-3 and TRBJ1-1; D not resolved. Trimming took off 4 bases at V and 0 bases at J, with 12 bases between the two ends. In germline, CDR1 is ENHRY, CDR2 SYGVKD. This CDR3 comprises 15 residues.